The 22 T cell receptor beta chains presented below share a single source sample, sequenced in a study of response to subunit inactivated influenza vaccine. TCRdb passed the RT-PCR reads through MiXCR, listing each CDR3 protein once. In the table there are fewer than 200,000 distinct CDR3 sequences, about a tenth of which are singletons. Here the sequenced sample was non-naive T cells sorted from PBMCs, taken on the day of vaccination. The receptors stem from a man aged 50-59 years who received an inactivated influenza vaccine.

This chain uses TRBV27 with TRBJ2-1; 13 bases match TRBD2. Germline values: CDR1 MNHEY, CDR2 SMNVEV (reference sequence). There are 20 residues in the CDR3. V trimming: 5 bases; J trimming: 0 bases; junction bases outside the gene matches: 13. DNA for the CDR3: TGTGCCAGCAGTAAACCGGGACTAGCGGGGCTGGTGAGCTCCTACAATGAGCAGTTCTTC. Its translation is CASSKPGLAGLVSSYNEQFF.

The table lists this clonotype with a few counts. V gene TRBV7-2 combines with J gene TRBJ2-7; the D call may be TRBD1 or TRBD2 (5 bases each). CDR1 and CDR2 (germline): SGHTA, FQGNSA. Trimming shortened V by 5 bases and J by 6 bases, and 17 bases separated the two germline ends. This CDR3 is built from 14 residues. CDR3 sequence: CASSPGTVLFEQYF. In DNA, the CDR3 is TGTGCCAGCAGCCCCGGGACCGTGTTGTTCGAGCAGTACTTC.

In its sample, this clonotype was seen a few times. The chain employs TRBV9 and TRBJ2-5; D unclear. Germline V gives CDR1 SGDLS, CDR2 YYNGEE. This CDR3 contains 15 residues. Trimming took off 0 bases at V and 1 base at J, with 10 bases between the two ends. CDR3 residues: CASSVALGAQETQYF. CDR3 DNA: TGTGCCAGCAGCGTAGCTCTGGGTGCCCAAGAGACCCAGTACTTC.

This chain joins TRBV24-1 and TRBJ2-3; 12 bases are shared with TRBD2. Losses at the gene ends were 3 bases for V and 7 bases for J; bases not matched to a gene: 4. The CDR3 has 15 residues. Germline CDR1 and CDR2: KGHDR and SFDVKD. CDR3 nucleotide sequence: TGTGCCACCAGTGATCTAGCGGGAGGGCCAAATACGCAGTATTTT. Translation gives CATSDLAGGPNTQYF.

The sample holds a few counts of this clonotype. The gene calls are TRBV7-8 and TRBJ2-6; 8 bases line up with TRBD1. Per the germline V gene, CDR1 is SGHVS and CDR2 is FQNEAQ. The V gene end was trimmed by 5 bases and the J gene end by 3 bases; junction bases not matched to a gene: 15. This CDR3 has 19 amino acids. The CDR3 loop is CASSRRQGSWLGGANVLTF. CDR3 coding DNA: TGTGCCAGCAGCCGTAGACAGGGGTCCTGGTTAGGTGGGGCCAACGTCCTGACTTTC.

In this sample, this clonotype turned up a few times. CDR3 in amino acids: CASSLDTGTGHEQYF. DNA of the CDR3: TGTGCCAGCAGCCTAGACACCGGGACAGGCCACGAGCAGTACTTC. The rearrangement joins TRBV7-6 to TRBJ2-7; 8 bases match TRBD1. J gave up 5 bases and V 5 bases, and 11 bases lay outside the gene matches. Per the germline V gene, CDR1 is SGHVS and CDR2 is FNYEAQ. The CDR3 is 15 amino acids.

This sequence joins TRBV6-2 or TRBV6-3 and TRBJ2-3; 13 bases line up with TRBD2. This CDR3 is 16 amino acids long. CDR1 is MNHEY and CDR2 is SVGEGT in the germline V gene. The V segment lost 10 bases and the J segment 6 bases; nucleotides outside the gene matches: 13. The CDR3 sequence is CATQGPTSGRLDTQYF. CDR3 DNA: TGTGCCACCCAAGGGCCGACTAGCGGGAGGTTGGATACGCAGTATTTT.

The chain uses TRBV20-1 and TRBJ2-5; TRBD1 matches 9 bases. V lost 2 bases to trimming and J lost 7 bases; unmatched junction nucleotides: 11. CDR3 length: 15 residues. CDR1 is DFQATT, CDR2 SNEGSKA, per germline (reference sequence). The CDR3 spells CSARSSGTGLGTQYF. The CDR3 DNA follows: TGCAGTGCTAGATCATCAGGGACAGGGCTCGGGACCCAGTACTTC.

This rearrangement joins TRBV19 to TRBJ1-5, with D hard to call. CDR1 is LNHDA and CDR2 is SQIVND in the germline V gene (reference sequence). The V gene lost 2 bases and the J gene lost 3 bases, with 8 bases spanning the gap. The length of the CDR3 is 14 residues. The CDR3 reads CASSIPALNQPQHF. The CDR3 nucleotides are TGTGCCAGTAGTATACCGGCCCTCAATCAGCCCCAGCATTTT.

The gene calls are TRBV9 and TRBJ1-3, with D possibly being TRBD1 (6 bases). Between the trimmed V and J ends, which lost 3 bases and 0 bases, there was a span of 13 bases. CDR1 is SGDLS and CDR2 is YYNGEE in the germline V gene. This CDR3 is 16 amino acids long. This chain's CDR3 is CASSAGEGASGNTIYF. The CDR3 DNA follows: TGTGCCAGCAGCGCAGGGGAGGGTGCCTCTGGAAACACCATATATTTT.

V gene TRBV6-6 combines with J gene TRBJ2-1; D is possibly TRBD2 (5 bases). The CDR3 consists of 12 residues. CDR1 MNHNY and CDR2 SVGAGI come from the germline V gene (reference sequence). V was cut by 6 bases and J by 10 bases, with 13 bases left in between. CDR3 amino acids: CASRLGRSEQFF. CDR3 sequence (DNA): TGTGCCAGCAGACTAGGACGATCGGAGCAGTTCTTC.

CDR3 protein: CASSSSFGGRPSSYNEQFF. DNA for the CDR3: TGCGCCAGCAGCTCCTCCTTTGGCGGGAGGCCGAGCTCCTACAATGAGCAGTTCTTC. V gene TRBV5-1 combines with J gene TRBJ2-1, with 8 bases lining up with TRBD2. The CDR3 is made up of 19 amino acids. V lost 3 bases and J lost 0; bases outside the gene matches: 14. Germline assignment: CDR1 SGHRS and CDR2 YFSETQ.

At least ten counts were recorded for this clonotype. The chain carries TRBV20-1 and TRBJ2-5; 11 bases agree with TRBD2. CDR1 is DFQATT and CDR2 is SNEGSKA in the germline V gene (reference sequence). V lost 2 bases, J lost 4 bases, and 6 bases stayed unmatched. The CDR3 extends over 15 amino acids. In nucleotides, the CDR3 is TGCAGTGCTAGACCTAGCGGGAGGCCCGGAGAGACCCAGTACTTC. This translates into CSARPSGRPGETQYF.

This clonotype was picked up a small number of times. The rearrangement links TRBV7-9 to TRBJ2-5; the match to TRBD1 covers 10 bases. The CDR3 covers 15 residues. Per germline, CDR1 SEHNR and CDR2 FQNEAQ (reference sequence). V lost 4 bases, J lost 5 bases, and 7 bases stayed unmatched. In DNA form, the CDR3 reads TGTGCCAGCAGCTCCCGGGACAGGGGATTGGAGACCCAGTACTTC. It codes for CASSSRDRGLETQYF.

This clonotype was detected only once. V usage is TRBV18 and J usage is TRBJ1-3; D perhaps matches TRBD1 (6 bases). Trimming removed 6 bases at V and 0 bases at J, with 21 bases between. CDR3 size: 18 residues. The V gene's germline CDR1 is KGHSH and CDR2 LQKENI. Here the CDR3 DNA reads TGTGCCAGCTCGCTAGGACAGACGGGCCTCCGCTCTGGAAACACCATATATTTT. This encodes CASSLGQTGLRSGNTIYF. The full variable domain, with the rest looked up from reference TRBV18 and TRBJ1-3, is NAGVMQNPRHLVRRRGQEARLRCSPMKGHSHVYWYRQLPEEGLKFMVYLQKENIIDESGMPKERFSAEFPKEGPSILRIQQVVRGDSAAYFCASSLGQTGLRSGNTIYFGEGSWLTVV.

The chain joins TRBV18 to TRBJ2-5, with D possibly matching TRBD1 (5 bases). Germline V lookup: CDR1 KGHSH, CDR2 LQKENI. The CDR3 totals 12 residues. V was pared by 1 base and J by 6 bases, with 6 bases between. CDR3 protein: CASSPQGKTQYF. DNA of the CDR3: TGTGCCAGCTCACCACAGGGGAAGACCCAGTACTTC.

The chain combines TRBV20-1 with TRBJ1-2, with a tentative D call TRBD1 (5 bases). The germline gives CDR1 DFQATT, CDR2 SNEGSKA (reference sequence). CDR3 size: 14 residues. V gave up 8 bases and J gave up 2 bases, with 18 bases separating them. CDR3 in amino acids: CSTDGGSLNYGYTF. The CDR3 coding sequence is TGCAGTACCGATGGGGGGTCACTCAACTATGGCTACACCTTC.

This clonotype has at least ten counts. CDR3 in DNA: TGTGCCAGCAGCCCCAACGGGGAAGTAGCTTTCTTT. Protein product: CASSPNGEVAFF. V usage is TRBV7-9 and J usage is TRBJ1-1; no reliable D call. V lost 5 bases and J 10 bases, leaving 14 bases between the germline ends. Germline CDR1 SEHNR, CDR2 FQNEAQ (reference sequence). The CDR3 runs to 12 residues.

This clonotype was seen at least ten times. J is TRBJ2-1 and V is TRBV18; a weak D match, TRBD2 (7 bases). Germline V CDR1 and CDR2: KGHSH, LQKENI. Trimming pared 6 bases from V and 12 bases from J, leaving 12 bases between. The CDR3 loop spans 11 amino acids. Written as DNA, the CDR3 is TGTGCCAGCTCCCCAGGGGAGGGGCAGTTCTTC. Translating gives CASSPGEGQFF.

This clonotype was seen at least ten times. This CDR3 is CASRERTGGNNEQFF. In nucleotides, the CDR3 is TGCGCCAGCAGGGAAAGGACAGGGGGCAACAATGAGCAGTTCTTC. V usage is TRBV5-1 and J usage is TRBJ2-1; 11 bases match TRBD1. J lost 5 bases, V lost 5 bases, and 6 bases had no gene match. CDR1 and CDR2 from the germline V gene are SGHRS and YFSETQ. The CDR3 has 15 amino acids. Full variable domain (missing parts from reference TRBV5-1 and TRBJ2-1): KAGVTQTPRYLIKTRGQQVTLSCSPISGHRSVSWYQQTPGQGLQFLFEYFSETQRNKGNFPGRFSGRQFSNSRSEMNVSTLELGDSALYLCASRERTGGNNEQFFGPGTRLTVL.

A few counts support this clonotype. The chain uses TRBV7-9 and TRBJ1-2; D is ambiguous. This CDR3 has 14 amino acids. V lost 5 bases to trimming and J lost 4 bases, with 14 bases between them. In germline, CDR1 is SEHNR, CDR2 FQNEAQ (reference sequence). CDR3 nucleotides: TGTGCCAGCAGCCCAATGGCCGCGGTCTATGGCTACACCTTC. This sequence encodes CASSPMAAVYGYTF. The entire variable domain, with the rest obtained from reference TRBV7-9 and TRBJ1-2, is as follows: DTGVSQNPRHKITKRGQNVTFRCDPISEHNRLYWYRQTLGQGPEFLTYFQNEAQLEKSRLLSDRFSAERPKGSFSTLEIQRTEQGDSAMYLCASSPMAAVYGYTFGSGTRLTVV.

The chain uses TRBV20-1 and TRBJ2-4; a weak D match, TRBD1 (6 bases). Germline V CDR1 and CDR2: DFQATT, SNEGSKA (reference sequence). V lost 6 bases and J lost 0, with 9 bases in between. The CDR3 has 13 amino acids. The CDR3 sequence is CSASGVAKNIQYF. The CDR3 nucleotides read TGCAGTGCCTCAGGGGTAGCCAAAAACATTCAGTACTTC.